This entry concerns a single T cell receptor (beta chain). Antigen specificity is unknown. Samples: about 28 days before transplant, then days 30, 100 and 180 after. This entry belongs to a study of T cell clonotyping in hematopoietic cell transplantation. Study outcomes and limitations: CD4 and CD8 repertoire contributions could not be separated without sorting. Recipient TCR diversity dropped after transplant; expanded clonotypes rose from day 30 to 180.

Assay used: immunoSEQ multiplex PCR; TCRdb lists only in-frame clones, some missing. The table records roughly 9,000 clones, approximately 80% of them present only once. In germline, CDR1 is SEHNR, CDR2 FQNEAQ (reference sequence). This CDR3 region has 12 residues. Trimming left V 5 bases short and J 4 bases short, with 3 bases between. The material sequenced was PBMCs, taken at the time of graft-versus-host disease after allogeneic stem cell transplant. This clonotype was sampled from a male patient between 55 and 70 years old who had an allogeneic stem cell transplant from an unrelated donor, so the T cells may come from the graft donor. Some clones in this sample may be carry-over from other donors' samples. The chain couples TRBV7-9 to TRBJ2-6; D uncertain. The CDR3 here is CASSPGANVLTF. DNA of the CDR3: TGTGCCAGCAGCCCCGGGGCCAACGTCCTGACTTTC.